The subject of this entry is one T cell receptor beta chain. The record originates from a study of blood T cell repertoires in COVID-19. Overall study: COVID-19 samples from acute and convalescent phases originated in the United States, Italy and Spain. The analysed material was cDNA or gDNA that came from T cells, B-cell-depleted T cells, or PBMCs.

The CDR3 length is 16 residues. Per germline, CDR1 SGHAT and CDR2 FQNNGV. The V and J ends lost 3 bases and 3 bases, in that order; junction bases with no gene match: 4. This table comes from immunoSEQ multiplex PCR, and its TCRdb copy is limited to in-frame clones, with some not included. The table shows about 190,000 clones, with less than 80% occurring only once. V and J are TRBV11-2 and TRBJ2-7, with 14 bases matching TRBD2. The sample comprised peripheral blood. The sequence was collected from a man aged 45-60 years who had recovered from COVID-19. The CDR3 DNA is TGTGCCAGCAGCTTTGGGACTAGCGGGAGTTACTACGAGCAGTACTTC. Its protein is CASSFGTSGSYYEQYF.